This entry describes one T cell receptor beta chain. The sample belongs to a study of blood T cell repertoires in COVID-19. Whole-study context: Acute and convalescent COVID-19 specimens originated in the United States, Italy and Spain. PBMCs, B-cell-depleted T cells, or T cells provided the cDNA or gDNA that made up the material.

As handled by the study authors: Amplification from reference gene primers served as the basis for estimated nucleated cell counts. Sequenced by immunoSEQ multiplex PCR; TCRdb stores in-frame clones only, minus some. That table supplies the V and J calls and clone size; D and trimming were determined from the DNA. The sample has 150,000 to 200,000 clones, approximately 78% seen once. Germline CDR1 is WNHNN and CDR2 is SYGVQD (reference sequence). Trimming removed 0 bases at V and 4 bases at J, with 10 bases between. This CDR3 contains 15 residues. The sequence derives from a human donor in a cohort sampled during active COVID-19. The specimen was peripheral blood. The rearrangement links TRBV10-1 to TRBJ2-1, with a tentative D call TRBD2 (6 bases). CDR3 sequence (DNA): TGCGCCAGCAGTGAGTCGGGGGACTCTTACAATGAGCAGTTCTTC. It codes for CASSESGDSYNEQFF.